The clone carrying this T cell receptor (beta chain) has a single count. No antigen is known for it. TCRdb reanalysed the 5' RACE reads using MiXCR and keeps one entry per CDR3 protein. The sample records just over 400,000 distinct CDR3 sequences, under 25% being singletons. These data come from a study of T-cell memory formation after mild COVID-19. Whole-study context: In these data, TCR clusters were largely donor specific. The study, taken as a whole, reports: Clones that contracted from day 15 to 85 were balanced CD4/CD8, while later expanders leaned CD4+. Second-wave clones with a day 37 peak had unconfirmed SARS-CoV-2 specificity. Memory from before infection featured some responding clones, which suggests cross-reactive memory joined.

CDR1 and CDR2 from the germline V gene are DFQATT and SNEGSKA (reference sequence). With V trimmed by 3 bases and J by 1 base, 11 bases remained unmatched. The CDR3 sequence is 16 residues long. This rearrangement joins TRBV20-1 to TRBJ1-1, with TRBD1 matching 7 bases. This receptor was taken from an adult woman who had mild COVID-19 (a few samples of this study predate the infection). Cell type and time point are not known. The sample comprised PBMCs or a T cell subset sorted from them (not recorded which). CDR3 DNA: TGCAGTGCTAGCACTCAGACAGGGTTTGAGAACACTGAAGCTTTCTTT. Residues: CSASTQTGFENTEAFF.